Each of the 21 T cell receptor beta chains below was sequenced from the same sample in a study of technical replicates of blood from a handful of donors (dated by TCRdb to about 2017). The library was built by means of the immunoSEQ multiplex PCR assay. The table comes from immuneACCESS by way of TCRdb, which keeps in-frame sequences with V and J called. Part of the clones is missing from these tables; in studies checked, under half for an unresolved V gene and the rest for unknown reasons. The sample records around 95,000 clones, about 94% of which are singletons. Roughly 0.24% of the sample is in the top ten clones. The sample taken for sequencing was T cells isolated from PBMCs. The receptors originated from a human donor in good health.

The chain uses TRBV4-1 and TRBJ1-2; 10 bases are shared with TRBD1. V shed 0 bases, J shed 9 bases, and the junction held 7 bases outside the gene matches. Germline loops: CDR1 MGHRA, CDR2 YSYEKL. This CDR3 contains 15 residues. The CDR3 region has the DNA TGCGCCAGCAGCCAAGATCCCGGGACAGGGGTTCGCTACACCTTC. This encodes CASSQDPGTGVRYTF.

This clone appeared a single time. V is TRBV5-1 and J is TRBJ2-3; 7 positions match TRBD2. This CDR3 has 13 amino acids. Germline V lookup: CDR1 SGHRS, CDR2 YFSETQ. V shed 2 bases, J shed 5 bases, and the junction held 2 bases outside the gene matches. The CDR3, as DNA: TGCGCCAGCAGCTTTCAGCGGGGAGATACGCAGTATTTT. Residues: CASSFQRGDTQYF.

This clone has only one observation. DNA for the CDR3: TGTGCCAGCAGCTGGGGACTAGCGGGAGGGCCGATTACAGATACGCAGTATTTT. Its translation is CASSWGLAGGPITDTQYF. This chain joins TRBV7-2 and TRBJ2-3; TRBD2 matches at 16 bases. Germline lookup yields CDR1 SGHTA and CDR2 FQGNSA. CDR3 length equals 18 residues. V trimming: 4 bases; J trimming: 3 bases; junction bases outside the gene matches: 7.

This clone appeared once. The junction does not match germline at one end; this may be a read error. V gene TRBV11-2 combines with J gene TRBJ1-2; no firm D call. CDR3 size: 11 residues. Germline CDR1 reads SGHAT; CDR2 reads FQNNGV. CDR3 amino acids: CANSPNYGYTF. In nucleotides, the CDR3 is TGTGCCAACAGCCCAAACTATGGCTACACCTTC. Variable domain in full (rest from reference TRBV11-2 and TRBJ1-2): EAGVAQSPRYKIIEKRQSVAFWCNPISGHATLYWYQQILGQGPKLLIQFQNNGVVDDSQLPKDRFSAERLKGVDSTLKIQPAKLEDSAVYLCANSPNYGYTFGSGTRLTVV.

The rearrangement joins TRBV2 to TRBJ1-2; TRBD1 might be the D (5 bases). Between the trimmed V and J ends, which lost 5 bases and 1 base, there was a span of 17 bases. The CDR3 is made up of 16 amino acids. In germline, CDR1 is SNHLY, CDR2 FYNNEI. CDR3 nucleotides: TGTGCCAGCAGTCCGACGACAGTCCGCTATAACTATGGCTACACCTTC. It translates to CASSPTTVRYNYGYTF.

The chain is built from TRBV27 and TRBJ1-6; D may be TRBD1 (6 bases). This CDR3 has 15 residues. V was cut by 0 bases and J by 6 bases, with 9 bases left in between. Per germline, CDR1 MNHEY and CDR2 SMNVEV (reference sequence). CDR3 protein: CASSLSAGANSPLHF. The DNA for the CDR3 is TGTGCCAGCAGTTTATCGGCGGGGGCTAATTCACCCCTCCACTTT.

In this sample, this clone turned up once. The genes are TRBV2 and TRBJ2-5; TRBD2 agrees at 7 bases. In germline, CDR1 is SNHLY, CDR2 FYNNEI. J lost 3 bases, V lost 11 bases, and 12 bases had no gene match. This CDR3 has 14 amino acids. The DNA of the CDR3 is TGTGCCTTATCAAGGTCGGGGGGTAAAGAGACCCAGTACTTC. Amino acids: CALSRSGGKETQYF.

The chain joins TRBV5-1 to TRBJ1-3; 7 nucleotides align to TRBD1. The germline CDR1 and CDR2 sequences are SGHRS and YFSETQ. With V trimmed by 1 base and J by 0 bases, 7 bases remained unmatched. CDR3 length equals 17 residues. CDR3 sequence reads: CASSLTGQPFSGNTIYF. In nucleotides, the CDR3 is TGCGCCAGCAGCTTGACGGGACAGCCATTCTCTGGAAACACCATATATTTT.

The J gene is TRBJ1-5, the V gene TRBV6-1, with D maybe TRBD1 (5 bases). The V gene's germline CDR1 is MNHNS and CDR2 SASEGT. CDR3 size: 16 residues. V lost 3 bases to trimming and J lost 0 bases, with 12 bases between them. DNA of the CDR3: TGTGCCAGCAGTGACCCCGACAGATATAGCAATCAGCCCCAGCATTTT. Translating gives CASSDPDRYSNQPQHF.

In its sample, this clone was seen once. This sequence joins TRBV7-6 and TRBJ2-3, with TRBD2 matching 8 bases. V trimming: 1 base; J trimming: 7 bases; junction bases outside the gene matches: 10. Germline CDR1 SGHVS, CDR2 FNYEAQ. CDR3 length: 16 residues. CDR3 DNA: TGTGCCAGCAGCTTAGTCAGTAGCGGGGACCTGAATACGCAGTATTTT. It translates to CASSLVSSGDLNTQYF.

This chain connects TRBV30 to TRBJ2-5; 9 nucleotides line up with TRBD2. Germline values: CDR1 GTSNPN, CDR2 SVGIG (reference sequence). The CDR3 runs to 14 residues. The junction had 3 bases not matched to a gene; V was cut back by 0 bases and J by 4 bases. The CDR3 loop is CAWSVGGGAETQYF. The CDR3 nucleotides read TGTGCCTGGAGTGTCGGCGGGGGGGCAGAGACCCAGTACTTC.

The V call is TRBV29-1, the J call TRBJ2-3; 9 nucleotides align to TRBD2. Germline assignment: CDR1 SQVTM and CDR2 ANQGSEA. After removal of 7 bases from V and 2 bases from J, the junction contained 7 bases not matched to a gene. The length of the CDR3 is 14 residues. The CDR3 nucleotides read TGCAGCGCCGAAGGCGGGAGGGACACAGATACGCAGTATTTT. It translates to CSAEGGRDTDTQYF.

The V gene is TRBV2, the J gene TRBJ2-5; D is uncertain. CDR1 SNHLY and CDR2 FYNNEI come from the germline V gene. The CDR3 runs 11 residues. V was trimmed by 3 bases and J by 4 bases, leaving 3 bases between them. The CDR3 coding sequence is TGTGCCAGCAGTGACGGAGAGACCCAGTACTTC. Protein sequence: CASSDGETQYF. The whole variable domain, remainder taken from reference TRBV2 and TRBJ2-5, is EPEVTQTPSHQVTQMGQEVILRCVPISNHLYFYWYRQILGQKVEFLVSFYNNEISEKSEIFDDQFSVERPDGSNFTLKIRSTKLEDSAMYFCASSDGETQYFGPGTRLLVL.

The chain carries TRBV29-1 and TRBJ1-1; D is ambiguous. The V and J ends lost 5 bases and 5 bases respectively, with 15 bases between them. CDR3 size: 13 residues. The germline V gene has CDR1 SQVTM and CDR2 ANQGSEA. The CDR3 loop reads CSVWVGGGTEAFF. The CDR3 coding sequence is TGCAGCGTTTGGGTCGGCGGCGGGACTGAAGCTTTCTTT.

The J gene is TRBJ2-7, the V gene TRBV11-2, with 8 nucleotides matching TRBD1. The germline gives CDR1 SGHAT, CDR2 FQNNGV. V lost 6 bases, J lost 0 bases, and 10 bases stayed unmatched. The CDR3 is 16 residues long. CDR3 sequence reads: CASRRPGTGFSYEQYF. DNA of the CDR3: TGTGCCAGCAGACGCCCCGGGACAGGTTTCTCCTACGAGCAGTACTTC.

The V and J genes are TRBV6-1 and TRBJ2-1, with 9 bases identical to TRBD1. CDR3 size: 15 residues. Germline CDR1 MNHNS, CDR2 SASEGT. V was clipped by 2 bases and J by 8 bases; unmatched bases: 7. The CDR3 nucleotides are TGTGCCAGCAGTGAAAATAGACAGGGGGGACATGAGCAGTTCTTC. Translating it yields CASSENRQGGHEQFF.

The chain employs TRBV27 and TRBJ2-5; 12 bases align to TRBD1. Germline-derived CDR1 and CDR2 are MNHEY and SMNVEV (reference sequence). There are 15 residues in the CDR3. Trimming at V came to 5 bases and at J to 0 bases, leaving 1 base not matched to a gene. In DNA, the CDR3 is TGTGCCAGCAGTCGGGACAGGGGGCACCAAGAGACCCAGTACTTC. Translating it yields CASSRDRGHQETQYF.

CDR3 region: CASSLRVNYEQYF. Here the CDR3 DNA reads TGTGCCAGCAGCTTACGAGTAAACTACGAGCAGTACTTC. This rearrangement joins TRBV7-9 to TRBJ2-7; D ambiguous. Trimming took off 2 bases at V and 3 bases at J, with 8 bases between the two ends. The CDR3 is 13 amino acids. CDR1 is SEHNR and CDR2 is FQNEAQ in the germline V gene (reference sequence).

The V and J genes are TRBV28 and TRBJ1-1; D is perhaps TRBD1 (5 bases). CDR3 length: 13 amino acids. V gave up 1 base and J gave up 6 bases, with 9 bases separating them. Germline V gene sequence: CDR1 MDHEN, CDR2 SYDVKM. The CDR3 here is CASSLSGGAEAFF. CDR3 bases: TGTGCCAGCAGTTTATCCGGAGGGGCTGAAGCTTTCTTT.

J is TRBJ1-1 and V is TRBV25-1; possible D gene TRBD1, 5 bases. Germline V gives CDR1 MGHDK, CDR2 SYGVNS. The CDR3 sequence is 13 residues long. The V gene lost 5 bases and the J gene lost 0 bases, with 7 bases spanning the gap. The CDR3 DNA reads as TGTGCCAGCAGTCAGGGTTTGAACACTGAAGCTTTCTTT. Its translation: CASSQGLNTEAFF.

The chain carries TRBV11-2 and TRBJ1-6; 8 nucleotides agree with TRBD1. Germline V CDR1 and CDR2: SGHAT, FQNNGV. This CDR3 comprises 15 residues. Germline trimming cut 2 bases from V and 9 bases from J; bases unmatched to any gene: 6. CDR3 region: CASSLWPGGISPLHF. The DNA of the CDR3 is TGTGCCAGCAGCTTATGGCCAGGGGGCATTTCACCCCTCCACTTT.